Detailed here is one T cell receptor beta chain. Its antigen remains unknown. These data come from a study of CD8+ T cells in alopecia areata. Study context: Tofacitinib was taken orally by treated patients, and the dose was 5 to 10 mg twice daily. Study conclusions and caveats: While tofacitinib was given, many expanded lesional clones persisted in scalp and blood.

Germline-derived CDR1 and CDR2 are SQVTM and ANQGSEA. This CDR3 is 12 amino acids long. Trimming removed 4 bases from V and 5 bases from J, with 8 bases in between. Sample treatment: oral pan-JAK inhibitor, 5-10 mg twice daily. Reverse transcribed after extraction, RNA yielded cDNA as the sequencing template. Here immunoSEQ multiplex PCR was the method, and the copy in TCRdb shows in-frame clones only, minus some. Here the sample spans some 190,000 clones, over 55% being singletons. This specimen was CD4+ T cells sorted from blood, taken at week 24, from a patient treated with tofacitinib. This clonotype was obtained from a human donor with alopecia areata. The rearrangement uses TRBV29-1 and TRBJ2-2, with D tentatively TRBD2 (6 bases). CDR3 in DNA: TGCAGCGTTGGTGGGGGGACCGGGGAGCTGTTTTTT. Its protein is CSVGGGTGELFF.